Detailed here is one TCR beta chain. This sample is part of a study of cytomegalovirus exposure and HLA in healthy donors. J lost 7 bases, V lost 3 bases, and 5 bases had no gene match. The CDR3 spans 14 residues. Germline V CDR1 and CDR2: SGHRS, YFSETQ. PCR used 60 Vbeta primers and 13 Jbeta primers. Sequencing was performed with immunoSEQ multiplex PCR; in TCRdb, only in-frame clones are kept and a portion is missing. The sample includes about 140,000 clones, roughly four fifths of them seen just once. The sequence was obtained from a young man in good health and CMV-seropositive. Material for sequencing was PBMCs. V gene TRBV5-1 combines with J gene TRBJ2-1; 9 bases align to TRBD1. The CDR3 reads CASSSQGAWNEQFF. In DNA form, the CDR3 reads TGCGCCAGCAGCTCACAGGGGGCTTGGAATGAGCAGTTCTTC. The full variable domain, its missing parts supplied by reference TRBV5-1 and TRBJ2-1, is KAGVTQTPRYLIKTRGQQVTLSCSPISGHRSVSWYQQTPGQGLQFLFEYFSETQRNKGNFPGRFSGRQFSNSRSEMNVSTLELGDSALYLCASSSQGAWNEQFFGPGTRLTVL.